These 32 T cell receptor beta chains originate from one sample sequenced in a study of blood T cells in healthy people across ages. Using a J-beta primer mix together with a sample-barcoded 5' primer, a second PCR was run for roughly 7 to 12 cycles. TCRdb fed the 5' RACE reads into MiXCR, producing one record per CDR3 protein. The table includes approximately 960,000 distinct CDR3 sequences, around 29% detected once. These same records also appear under a second study, on T cells of mothers and their children.

What was sequenced was blood. These receptors were obtained from a woman between 40 and 55 years old in good health.

This clonotype showed up just a few times. The chain combines TRBV20-1 with TRBJ1-4; 9 nucleotides line up with TRBD1. V lost 0 bases and J lost 8; bases outside the gene matches: 10. Germline V gene sequence: CDR1 DFQATT, CDR2 SNEGSKA (reference sequence). The length of the CDR3 is 16 residues. CDR3 sequence reads: CSARDARTGVVEKLFF. The CDR3 DNA is TGCAGTGCTAGAGATGCCCGGACAGGGGTCGTGGAAAAACTGTTTTTT.

This rearrangement joins TRBV11-2 to TRBJ2-7, with D perhaps being TRBD1 or TRBD2 (5 bases each). This CDR3 is built from 15 residues. The germline gives CDR1 SGHAT, CDR2 FQNNGV. Trimming pared 4 bases from V and 1 base from J, leaving 14 bases between. The CDR3 DNA reads as TGTGCCAGCAGCTCGAGGGACCTGGGGTCCTACGAGCAGTACTTC. Its protein is CASSSRDLGSYEQYF.

This sequence joins TRBV5-1 and TRBJ1-4; 9 positions match TRBD1. With 4 bases clipped from V and 2 bases from J, the junction kept 9 bases outside the gene matches. Germline assignment: CDR1 SGHRS and CDR2 YFSETQ. The CDR3 covers 17 residues. The CDR3 is CASSLPSGTGTNEKLFF. Written as DNA, the CDR3 is TGCGCCAGCAGCCTACCATCTGGGACAGGGACTAATGAAAAACTGTTTTTT.

The genes are TRBV10-3 and TRBJ1-1; D is unresolved. The V end lost 3 bases, the J end lost 10 bases, and 9 bases lay between the germline ends. Germline V gene sequence: CDR1 ENHRY, CDR2 SYGVKD. This CDR3 comprises 11 residues. DNA for the CDR3: TGTGCCATCAGTGATTACTCGGGAGCTTTCTTT. Its translation is CAISDYSGAFF.

This chain uses TRBV20-1 with TRBJ1-1; 8 bases match TRBD1. The CDR3 totals 15 residues. Losses at the gene ends were 1 base for V and 4 bases for J; bases not matched to a gene: 8. CDR1 is DFQATT and CDR2 is SNEGSKA in the germline V gene (reference sequence). The CDR3, as DNA: TGCAGTGCTAGAGTGCCGACAGGGGCGGGCACTGAAGCTTTCTTT. Its protein product is CSARVPTGAGTEAFF.

This chain uses TRBV15 with TRBJ1-3, with unresolved D. The germline gives CDR1 LNHNV, CDR2 YYDKDF (reference sequence). The CDR3 runs 15 residues. V lost 0 bases to trimming and J lost 7 bases, with 13 bases between them. In DNA, the CDR3 is TGTGCCACCAGCAGAGATCCCCGCGGAGCGAACACCATATATTTT. Its protein product is CATSRDPRGANTIYF.

This clonotype was counted ten times or more. The V gene is TRBV4-1, the J gene TRBJ2-4; 9 bases agree with TRBD2. Germline lookup yields CDR1 MGHRA and CDR2 YSYEKL. The CDR3 consists of 18 residues. Trimming took 4 bases from V and 0 from J; bases not matched to a gene: 10. The CDR3 spells CASSPASGVFLAKNIQYF. CDR3 coding DNA: TGCGCCAGCAGCCCAGCTAGCGGGGTTTTCCTAGCCAAAAACATTCAGTACTTC.

Comments on this clonotype: At one of its ends the junction is not consistent with the germline gene, which may arise from a read error. The V call is TRBV7-2, the J call TRBJ2-5, with TRBD1 identical over 8 bases. The length of the CDR3 is 15 residues. The germline gives CDR1 SGHTA, CDR2 FQGNSA. CDR3: CAGSGRQGAGETQYF. The CDR3 bases are TGTGCCGGCAGCGGCCGGCAGGGGGCCGGGGAGACCCAGTACTTC.

The rearrangement joins TRBV5-4 to TRBJ2-3, with a tentative D call TRBD2 (6 bases). This CDR3 spans 21 amino acids. Looked up from germline, CDR1 is SGHNT and CDR2 is YYREEE (reference sequence). Deletions cut 1 base from V and 0 bases from J, with 27 bases between. The CDR3 DNA sequence: TGTGCCAGCAGCTTGTTATTTTCGGGGGTTAGGACTGGGAATAGCACAGATACGCAGTATTTT. Translating gives CASSLLFSGVRTGNSTDTQYF. Based on the CDR3 plus reference TRBV5-4 and TRBJ2-3, the full variable domain is ETGVTQSPTHLIKTRGQQVTLRCSSQSGHNTVSWYQQALGQGPQFIFQYYREEENGRGNFPPRFSGLQFPNYSSELNVNALELDDSALYLCASSLLFSGVRTGNSTDTQYFGPGTRLTVL.

In its sample, this clonotype was seen many times. The chain couples TRBV28 to TRBJ2-1, with D possibly being TRBD1 (5 bases). This CDR3 comprises 18 residues. V lost 6 bases and J lost 1, with 22 bases in between. From germline, CDR1 is MDHEN and CDR2 SYDVKM. For the CDR3, the DNA is TGTGCCAGCAGCCGCCGGGTTGGGGCGCACCCTTCCTACAATGAGCAGTTCTTC. It is translated as CASSRRVGAHPSYNEQFF.

This clonotype was seen only a few times. A much larger clone differs by one base, so this may be a read error. This chain uses TRBV29-1 with TRBJ2-7, with 10 bases aligning to TRBD1. This CDR3 contains 14 residues. Germline V gives CDR1 SQVTM, CDR2 ANQGSEA. CDR3 nucleotide sequence: TGCGGCGTTGAAAAGGGGACAGGGGCCTACGAGCAGTACTTC. The encoded protein is CGVEKGTGAYEQYF.

V gene TRBV27 combines with J gene TRBJ1-1; a possible D gene is TRBD1 (5 bases). V was pared by 6 bases and J by 3 bases, with 14 bases between. Germline assignment: CDR1 MNHEY and CDR2 SMNVEV (reference sequence). This CDR3 contains 14 residues. CDR3 loop: CASRPSDRYTEAFF. CDR3 nucleotide sequence: TGTGCCAGCAGACCTAGTGACAGATACACTGAAGCTTTCTTT.

This clonotype was counted between two and nine times. The chain uses TRBV2 and TRBJ1-1, with D unclear. The length of the CDR3 is 12 residues. V shed 6 bases and J shed 7 bases, with 12 bases lying between them. CDR1 SNHLY and CDR2 FYNNEI come from the germline V gene. The CDR3 bases are TGTGCCAGCAGCCTGGGAGTCAATGAAGCTTTCTTT. Encoded protein: CASSLGVNEAFF.

A note on this clonotype: This may be a read error: a much more frequent sequence differs by one nucleotide. The chain combines TRBV12-3 or TRBV12-4 with TRBJ2-7, with D possibly being TRBD1 or TRBD2 (5 bases each). With 5 bases removed from V and 10 bases from J, the gap between germline ends came to 21 bases. The CDR3 totals 14 residues. Written as DNA, the CDR3 is TGTGCCAGCAGTCCCTTCGCGAGGGGTAACATTCAGTACGTC. This sequence encodes CASSPFARGNIQYV.

This clonotype has just a few counts. The CDR3 does not end in the conserved phenylalanine or tryptophan, so this is likely a read error. This chain links TRBV7-8 with TRBJ2-7, with D unclear. Trimming took off 2 bases at V and 5 bases at J, with 10 bases between the two ends. This CDR3 comprises 13 residues. Germline CDR1 reads SGHVS; CDR2 reads FQNEAQ. CDR3 in amino acids: CASSLFPIHEQYL. For the CDR3, the DNA is TGTGCCAGCAGCTTATTTCCCATCCACGAGCAGTACTTA.

The chain couples TRBV28 to TRBJ2-7, with 10 bases fitting TRBD1. The ends lost 3 bases at V and 7 bases at J; junction bases unmatched: 9. CDR1 and CDR2 from the germline V gene are MDHEN and SYDVKM. This CDR3 comprises 15 residues. DNA of the CDR3: TGTGCCAGCAGTTTCCTGGACAGGGGGGTACGGGAGCAGTACTTC. Translating gives CASSFLDRGVREQYF.

This clonotype was seen repeatedly, ten times or more. The V call is TRBV9, the J call TRBJ2-5; D might be TRBD1 or TRBD2, each matching 7 bases. V lost 2 bases and J 1 base, leaving 12 bases between the germline ends. Per germline, CDR1 SGDLS and CDR2 YYNGEE. The CDR3 covers 15 residues. The CDR3 region has the DNA TGTGCCAGCAGCGTCCAGGGGGGGCCCCAAGAGACCCAGTACTTC. Amino acids: CASSVQGGPQETQYF.

The chain employs TRBV7-9 and TRBJ1-1, with D tentatively TRBD1 (5 bases). Germline assignment: CDR1 SEHNR and CDR2 FQNEAQ (reference sequence). This CDR3 has 15 residues. The V and J ends lost 2 bases and 3 bases respectively, with 13 bases between them. The CDR3 region has the DNA TGTGCCAGCAGCTTAAGGGGAGGAACTGACACTGAAGCTTTCTTT. This translates into CASSLRGGTDTEAFF.

Many counts were recorded for this clonotype. The chain recombines TRBV7-9 with TRBJ2-1, with unresolved D. The CDR3 covers 11 residues. The V end lost 6 bases, the J end lost 9 bases, and 9 bases lay between the germline ends. The germline V gene has CDR1 SEHNR and CDR2 FQNEAQ (reference sequence). CDR3 sequence reads: CASSSRSEQFF. CDR3 nucleotides: TGTGCCAGCAGTTCAAGGAGTGAGCAGTTCTTC.

CDR3 bases: TGCGCCAGCAGCGCTGACACGTCTAACTATGGCTACACCTTC. This sequence encodes CASSADTSNYGYTF. This chain links TRBV5-1 with TRBJ1-2, with D uncertain. Trimming removed 4 bases from V and 0 bases from J, with 10 bases in between. Germline V CDR1 and CDR2: SGHRS, YFSETQ. The CDR3 sequence is 14 residues long.

Worth noting for this clonotype: One junction end does not reproduce the germline sequence, and a read error may be involved. This sequence joins TRBV28 and TRBJ2-5; 8 bases agree with TRBD1. CDR3 length equals 14 residues. The germline CDR1 and CDR2 sequences are MDHEN and SYDVKM. CDR3 in amino acids: CASRPRTGRETRYF. In DNA, the CDR3 is TGTGCCAGCAGGCCCAGGACAGGGCGAGAGACCCGGTACTTC.

This clonotype was counted at least ten times. This chain connects TRBV20-1 to TRBJ2-3, with D possibly TRBD2 on 5 matching bases. The CDR3 consists of 14 residues. Germline CDR1 DFQATT, CDR2 SNEGSKA (reference sequence). Deletions cut 3 bases from V and 0 bases from J, with 10 bases between. CDR3 bases: TGCAGTGCTAGGCCCAGGACTAGCACAGATACGCAGTATTTT. Amino acids: CSARPRTSTDTQYF.

This clonotype was seen a handful of times. This chain joins TRBV27 and TRBJ1-4; TRBD1 matches 7 bases. CDR1 and CDR2 (germline): MNHEY, SMNVEV (reference sequence). With V trimmed by 8 bases and J by 3 bases, 3 bases remained unmatched. CDR3 length equals 13 residues. In nucleotides, the CDR3 is TGTGCCAGCGGTCAGGGGGCTAATGAAAAACTGTTTTTT. Amino acids: CASGQGANEKLFF.

The chain recombines TRBV12-5 with TRBJ1-2; 7 bases line up with TRBD1. This CDR3 contains 14 residues. The V gene's germline CDR1 is LGHNT and CDR2 FRNRAP. V was pared by 2 bases and J by 1 base, with 1 base of the junction left unmatched. CDR3 amino acids: CASGLSGGNYGYTF. CDR3 sequence (DNA): TGTGCTAGTGGTTTGTCAGGGGGTAACTATGGCTACACCTTC.

The chain has TRBV5-6 and TRBJ1-1, with D possibly TRBD1 on 6 matching bases. V shed 4 bases and J shed 0 bases, with 13 bases lying between them. The CDR3 length is 15 residues. Per germline, CDR1 SGHDT and CDR2 YYEEEE. Here the CDR3 DNA reads TGTGCCAGCAGCCTTGACAGGACCTTGAACACTGAAGCTTTCTTT. It yields the protein CASSLDRTLNTEAFF.

V and J are TRBV20-1 and TRBJ2-7; the match to TRBD2 covers 14 bases. The germline gives CDR1 DFQATT, CDR2 SNEGSKA (reference sequence). The CDR3 is 16 amino acids. The chain's CDR3 is CRAAGGLAGVTYEQYF. The CDR3 DNA follows: TGCAGAGCAGCAGGGGGACTAGCGGGGGTAACCTACGAGCAGTACTTC.

This clonotype was detected a few times. The chain links TRBV6-5 to TRBJ1-3; D not resolved. Germline V gene sequence: CDR1 MNHEY, CDR2 SVGAGI. The CDR3 contains 13 residues. Trimming pared 3 bases from V and 4 bases from J, leaving 7 bases between. CDR3 nucleotides: TGTGCCAGCAGTTATGGAACGGGAAACACCATATATTTT. This translates into CASSYGTGNTIYF.

In its sample, this clonotype was seen many times. V gene TRBV20-1 combines with J gene TRBJ1-2; TRBD1 agrees at 12 bases. The CDR3 is 14 residues long. Trimming at V came to 6 bases and at J to 7 bases, leaving 9 bases not matched to a gene. The germline V gene has CDR1 DFQATT and CDR2 SNEGSKA (reference sequence). CDR3 DNA sequence: TGCAGTGCCCCACCGGGACAGGGGGCGCTTGGCTACACCTTC. This translates into CSAPPGQGALGYTF.

Notes on this clonotype: Just one base apart from a much larger clone, this may be a read error. V is TRBV29-1 and J is TRBJ2-7, with D uncertain. CDR1 is SQVTM, CDR2 ANQGSEA, per germline. This CDR3 has 14 residues. Trimming stripped 1 base from V and 7 bases from J, with 17 bases between. CDR3 bases: TGCAGCGTTGAAGGGTTCCCAGGTGGCAATGAGCAGTACTTC. This codes for CSVEGFPGGNEQYF.

This clonotype has a handful of counts. The chain links TRBV7-9 to TRBJ2-7, with 10 bases that match TRBD1. Germline V gene data show CDR1 as SEHNR and CDR2 as FQNEAQ (reference sequence). CDR3 length equals 14 residues. V lost 8 bases and J lost 1; bases outside the gene matches: 5. Written as DNA, the CDR3 is TGTGCCAGCGGTGGGACAGGGGTTTCCTACGAGCAGTACTTC. Protein sequence: CASGGTGVSYEQYF. Together with reference TRBV7-9 and TRBJ2-7, the CDR3 gives the full variable domain: DTGVSQNPRHKITKRGQNVTFRCDPISEHNRLYWYRQTLGQGPEFLTYFQNEAQLEKSRLLSDRFSAERPKGSFSTLEIQRTEQGDSAMYLCASGGTGVSYEQYFGPGTRLTVT.

In this sample, this clonotype turned up many times. The chain joins TRBV15 to TRBJ1-1; D uncertain. The germline V gene has CDR1 LNHNV and CDR2 YYDKDF (reference sequence). V was clipped by 3 bases and J by 3 bases, with 14 bases between them. The CDR3 is 15 amino acids. The CDR3 sequence is CATSRKVLGDTEAFF. In DNA form, the CDR3 reads TGTGCCACCAGCAGGAAAGTCCTCGGGGACACTGAAGCTTTCTTT.

At least ten counts were recorded for this clonotype. The CDR3 loop reads CATSRDGPVETQYF. CDR3 sequence (DNA): TGTGCCACCAGCAGAGACGGCCCGGTGGAGACCCAGTACTTC. The V gene is TRBV15, the J gene TRBJ2-5, with D unclear. Trimming cost V 0 bases and J 5 bases, with 10 bases left between them. The CDR3 spans 14 residues. Germline CDR1 LNHNV, CDR2 YYDKDF (reference sequence).